The 16 T cell receptor beta chains reported below all come from one sample, sequenced in a study of blood T cell repertoires in COVID-19. TCRdb's copy holds only in-frame clones and misses some; the assay was immunoSEQ multiplex PCR. The repertoire holds a few hundred thousand clones, with approximately 81% as singletons. Sequencing used peripheral blood. These receptors all stem from a woman in her late teens or twenties with acute or convalescent COVID-19.

The chain combines TRBV10-3 with TRBJ1-1; a weak D match, TRBD1 (6 bases). The CDR3 has 12 amino acids. The germline gives CDR1 ENHRY, CDR2 SYGVKD. Trimming pared 9 bases from V and 2 bases from J, leaving 10 bases between. CDR3 amino acids: CAIGQKNTEAFF. In DNA form, the CDR3 reads TGTGCCATTGGACAGAAAAACACTGAAGCTTTCTTT.

V gene TRBV18 combines with J gene TRBJ1-4, with TRBD1 identical over 8 bases. V dropped 3 bases and J dropped 5; count of bases not matched to a gene: 5. The CDR3 loop spans 15 amino acids. Germline values: CDR1 KGHSH, CDR2 LQKENI. The chain's CDR3 is CASSPSTGENEKLFF. CDR3 sequence (DNA): TGTGCCAGCTCACCGTCGACAGGGGAAAATGAAAAACTGTTTTTT.

The rearrangement links TRBV4-1 to TRBJ1-4, with 8 bases lining up with TRBD1. Per the germline V gene, CDR1 is MGHRA and CDR2 is YSYEKL. The V and J ends lost 6 bases and 4 bases, in that order; junction bases with no gene match: 4. CDR3 length equals 14 residues. The CDR3 DNA follows: TGCGCCAGCAGTACGACAGGGGTTAATGAAAAACTGTTTTTT. It codes for CASSTTGVNEKLFF.

The V call is TRBV11-2, the J call TRBJ2-3, with 7 bases lining up with TRBD2. This CDR3 spans 16 amino acids. The ends lost 0 bases at V and 6 bases at J; junction bases unmatched: 9. In germline, CDR1 is SGHAT, CDR2 FQNNGV. The CDR3: CASSLDLGTNKDTQYF. Here the CDR3 DNA reads TGTGCCAGCAGCTTAGACCTCGGGACTAACAAGGATACGCAGTATTTT. Filled out from reference TRBV11-2 and TRBJ2-3, the complete variable domain reads EAGVAQSPRYKIIEKRQSVAFWCNPISGHATLYWYQQILGQGPKLLIQFQNNGVVDDSQLPKDRFSAERLKGVDSTLKIQPAKLEDSAVYLCASSLDLGTNKDTQYFGPGTRLTVL.

This clone has just one count. CDR3 DNA sequence: TGTGCCAGCAGCCTGGGCGGGATCAAAGTAATAGATACGCAGTATTTT. It encodes CASSLGGIKVIDTQYF. The rearrangement links TRBV3-1 (or the pseudogene TRBV3-2) to TRBJ2-3; TRBD2 might be the D (6 bases). Trimming shortened V by 4 bases and J by 5 bases, and 19 bases separated the two germline ends. The V gene's germline CDR1 is LGHDT and CDR2 YNNKEL (reference sequence). CDR3 size: 16 residues.

The chain recombines TRBV10-2 with TRBJ2-7; 10 positions agree with TRBD1. CDR3 length: 14 residues. CDR1 is WSHSY, CDR2 SAAADI, per germline. The V segment lost 6 bases and the J segment 6 bases; nucleotides outside the gene matches: 8. As DNA, the CDR3 is TGCGCCAGCAGACCGGGACAGGGGATTTCCGAGCAGTACTTC. Amino acids: CASRPGQGISEQYF.

The chain carries TRBV12-5 and TRBJ2-5, with 7 bases fitting TRBD1. The CDR3 is 17 amino acids. V lost 1 base, J lost 0 bases, and 8 bases stayed unmatched. Germline V gene data show CDR1 as LGHNT and CDR2 as FRNRAP. This chain's CDR3 is CASGLALQGQNQETQYF. The CDR3 DNA sequence: TGTGCTAGTGGTTTGGCGCTACAGGGGCAGAACCAAGAGACCCAGTACTTC.

J is TRBJ1-2 and V is TRBV24-1, with 7 bases that match TRBD1. This CDR3 is built from 15 residues. V trimming: 3 bases; J trimming: 7 bases; junction bases outside the gene matches: 10. Germline V gene sequence: CDR1 KGHDR, CDR2 SFDVKD. This CDR3 is CATSDRTGLSSGYTF. CDR3 bases: TGTGCCACCAGTGATCGGACAGGTTTAAGTAGTGGCTACACCTTC.

CDR3 in DNA: TGCGCCAGCAGCTTGACTAGCGGGGGATTAGAAGATACGCAGTATTTT. Amino acid sequence: CASSLTSGGLEDTQYF. This rearrangement joins TRBV5-1 to TRBJ2-3; TRBD2 matches at 11 bases. The CDR3 length is 16 residues. J gave up 5 bases and V 1 base, and 6 bases lay outside the gene matches. CDR1 and CDR2 from the germline V gene are SGHRS and YFSETQ.

The chain links TRBV6-5 to TRBJ2-7; 9 bases match TRBD1. After removal of 7 bases from V and 5 bases from J, the junction contained 9 bases not matched to a gene. Looked up from germline, CDR1 is MNHEY and CDR2 is SVGAGI. The CDR3 loop spans 14 amino acids. CDR3 protein: CASTPGQGLNEQYF. The CDR3 DNA reads as TGTGCCAGCACCCCGGGACAGGGCCTTAACGAGCAGTACTTC.

CDR3 in amino acids: CASSANPRSGINTEAFF. The DNA for the CDR3 is TGTGCCAGCAGCGCTAATCCCCGCTCGGGGATTAACACTGAAGCTTTCTTT. The rearrangement links TRBV9 to TRBJ1-1; D gene unclear. The CDR3 is 17 residues long. Trimming shortened V by 3 bases and J by 2 bases, and 20 bases separated the two germline ends. Germline loops: CDR1 SGDLS, CDR2 YYNGEE.

This chain links TRBV7-2 with TRBJ2-7, with D perhaps matching TRBD1 (5 bases). The ends were cut back, 5 bases at V and 5 bases at J, with 16 bases in the middle. CDR3 length: 14 residues. The germline V gene has CDR1 SGHTA and CDR2 FQGNSA. This CDR3 reads CASSLAYQGNEQYF. The CDR3 DNA reads as TGTGCCAGCAGCCTCGCGTACCAGGGAAACGAGCAGTACTTC.

This rearrangement joins TRBV7-3 to TRBJ1-3; possible D gene TRBD1, 5 bases. Germline-derived CDR1 and CDR2 are SGHTA and FQGTGA. The CDR3 contains 16 residues. V was shortened by 1 base and J by 0 bases, with 10 bases between the two germline ends. CDR3 amino acids: CASSLRGTSSGNTIYF. CDR3 sequence (DNA): TGTGCCAGCAGCTTAAGAGGGACTTCCTCTGGAAACACCATATATTTT.

The V call is TRBV6-4, the J call TRBJ2-4, with a possible D match to TRBD1 (6 bases). The V end was cut by 3 bases, the J end by 0 bases, with 12 bases between. In germline, CDR1 is MRHNA, CDR2 SNTAGT. The CDR3 length is 16 residues. The CDR3 DNA follows: TGTGCCAGCAGTGAACCGGACAGACCAGCCAAAAACATTCAGTACTTC. It translates to CASSEPDRPAKNIQYF.

A remark on this clone: This same CDR3 is encoded by further DNA sequences in the sample. The chain recombines TRBV18 with TRBJ2-3; D unclear. The germline V gene has CDR1 KGHSH and CDR2 LQKENI. The CDR3 runs 13 residues. Trimming took 3 bases from V and 0 from J, leaving 4 bases between them. The CDR3, as DNA: TGTGCCAGCTCACCGTCTAGCACAGATACGCAGTATTTT. This sequence encodes CASSPSSTDTQYF.

This clone was observed once. The rearrangement links TRBV5-1 to TRBJ2-5, with D maybe TRBD2 (5 bases). V lost 0 bases, J lost 0 bases, and 15 bases lay in between. The CDR3 sequence is 17 residues long. Germline V lookup: CDR1 SGHRS, CDR2 YFSETQ. Here the CDR3 DNA reads TGCGCCAGCAGCTTGGCCGGGAACGGGGAGTACCAAGAGACCCAGTACTTC. This codes for CASSLAGNGEYQETQYF.